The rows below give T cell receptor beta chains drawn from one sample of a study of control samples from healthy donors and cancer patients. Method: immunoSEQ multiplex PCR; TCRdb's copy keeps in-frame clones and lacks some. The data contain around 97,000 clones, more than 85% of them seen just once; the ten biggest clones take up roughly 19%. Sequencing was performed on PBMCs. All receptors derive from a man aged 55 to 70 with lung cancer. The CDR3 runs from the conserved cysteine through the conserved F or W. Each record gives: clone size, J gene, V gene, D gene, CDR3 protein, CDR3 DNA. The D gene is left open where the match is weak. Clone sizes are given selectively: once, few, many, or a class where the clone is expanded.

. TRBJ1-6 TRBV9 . CASSASWARPLHF TGTGCCAGCAGCGCCTCCTGGGCGCGGCCCCTCCACTTT
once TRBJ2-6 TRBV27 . CASSPDSTGANVLTF TGTGCCAGCAGTCCAGACAGCACTGGGGCCAACGTCCTGACTTTC
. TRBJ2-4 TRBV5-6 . CASSLLTRDKNIQYF TGTGCCAGCAGCTTGTTGACGAGGGACAAAAACATTCAGTACTTC
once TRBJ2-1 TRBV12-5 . CASGLVPDGRGNYNEQFF TGTGCTAGTGGTTTGGTTCCTGATGGCAGGGGTAACTACAATGAGCAGTTCTTC
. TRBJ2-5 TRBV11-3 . CASTEGAKETQYF TGTGCCAGCACGGAGGGGGCTAAAGAGACCCAGTACTTC
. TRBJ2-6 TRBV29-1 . CSVNSGANVLTF TGCAGCGTTAACTCTGGGGCCAACGTCCTGACTTTC
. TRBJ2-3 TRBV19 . CASSIRTVTDTQYF TGTGCCAGTAGCATCCGGACTGTCACAGATACGCAGTATTTT
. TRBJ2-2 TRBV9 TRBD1 CASSVVGQGSTGELFF TGTGCCAGCAGCGTAGTGGGACAGGGTTCAACCGGGGAGCTGTTTTTT
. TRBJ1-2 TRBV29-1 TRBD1 CSVERTGGAHGYTF TGCAGCGTTGAAAGGACAGGGGGCGCGCATGGCTACACCTTC
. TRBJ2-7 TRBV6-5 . CASSWTVSSYEQYF TGTGCCAGCAGTTGGACAGTCAGCTCCTACGAGCAGTACTTC
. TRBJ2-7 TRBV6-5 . CASPAPGAYEQYF TGTGCCAGCCCCGCCCCGGGGGCCTACGAGCAGTACTTC
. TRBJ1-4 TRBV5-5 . CASSLVATNEKLFF TGTGCCAGCAGCTTGGTGGCAACTAATGAAAAACTGTTTTTT
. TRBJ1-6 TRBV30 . CAWRPRMHSVGGRYNSPLHF TGTGCCTGGAGACCTCGAATGCACAGTGTAGGGGGTCGCTATAATTCACCCCTCCACTTT
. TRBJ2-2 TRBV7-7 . CASRPDRYTGELFF TGTGCCAGCAGACCTGACAGATACACCGGGGAGCTGTTTTTT
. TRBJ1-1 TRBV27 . CASSLSGLLNTEAFF TGTGCCAGCAGTTTATCGGGACTCCTGAACACTGAAGCTTTCTTT
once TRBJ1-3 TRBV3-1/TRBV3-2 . CASSLRVYGSGNTIYF TGTGCCAGCAGCCTTAGGGTGTACGGCTCTGGAAACACCATATATTTT
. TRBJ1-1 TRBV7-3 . CASSRDRNTEAFF TGTGCCAGCAGCCGTGACAGGAACACTGAAGCTTTCTTT
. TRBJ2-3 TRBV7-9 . CASSSNSGLVTDTQYF TGTGCCAGCAGCTCTAATAGCGGTTTGGTCACAGATACGCAGTATTTT
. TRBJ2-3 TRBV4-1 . CASSRLNTRADTQYF TGCGCCAGCAGCCGATTAAACACCAGGGCAGATACGCAGTATTTT
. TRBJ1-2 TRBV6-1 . CASSEGGGDLGGYTF TGTGCCAGCAGTGAAGGGGGAGGGGACCTGGGTGGCTACACCTTC
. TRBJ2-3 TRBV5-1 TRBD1 CASSLAAGTGSTDTQYF TGCGCCAGCAGCTTGGCGGCCGGGACAGGGAGCACAGATACGCAGTATTTT
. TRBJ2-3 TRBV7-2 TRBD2 CASSSRTSGGALNTQYF TGTGCCAGCAGCTCCAGGACTAGCGGGGGGGCATTGAATACGCAGTATTTT